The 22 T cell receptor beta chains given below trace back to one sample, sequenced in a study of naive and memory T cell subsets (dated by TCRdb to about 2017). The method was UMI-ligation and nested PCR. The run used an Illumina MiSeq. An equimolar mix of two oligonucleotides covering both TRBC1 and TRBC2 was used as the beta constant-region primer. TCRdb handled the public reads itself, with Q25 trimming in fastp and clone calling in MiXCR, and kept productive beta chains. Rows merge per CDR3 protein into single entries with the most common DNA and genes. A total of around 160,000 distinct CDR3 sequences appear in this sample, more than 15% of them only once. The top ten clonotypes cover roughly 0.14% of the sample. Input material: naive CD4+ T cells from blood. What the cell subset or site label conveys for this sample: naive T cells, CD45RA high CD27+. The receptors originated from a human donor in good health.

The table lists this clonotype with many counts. The CDR3: CSAAAAAETQYF. As DNA, the CDR3 is TGCAGCGCCGCGGCCGCCGCGGAGACCCAGTACTTC. The chain links TRBV29-1 to TRBJ2-5; D gene uncertain. The germline V gene encodes CDR1 SQVTM and CDR2 ANQGSEA. Trimming took off 7 bases at V and 5 bases at J, with 14 bases between the two ends. The CDR3 has 12 residues.

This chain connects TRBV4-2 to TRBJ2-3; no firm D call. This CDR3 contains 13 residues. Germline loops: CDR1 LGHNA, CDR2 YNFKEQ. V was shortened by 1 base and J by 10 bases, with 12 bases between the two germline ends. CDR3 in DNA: TGTGCCAGCAGCCAAGGGGCGCGGAAGGCGCAGTATTTT. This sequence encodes CASSQGARKAQYF.

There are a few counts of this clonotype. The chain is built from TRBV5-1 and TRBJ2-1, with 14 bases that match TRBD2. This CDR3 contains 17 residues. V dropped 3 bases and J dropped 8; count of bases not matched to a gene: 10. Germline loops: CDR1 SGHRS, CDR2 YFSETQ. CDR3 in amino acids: CASSSTAGLAGVDEQFF. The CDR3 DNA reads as TGCGCCAGCAGCTCCACAGCGGGACTAGCGGGAGTCGATGAGCAGTTCTTC. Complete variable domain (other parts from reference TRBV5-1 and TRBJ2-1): KAGVTQTPRYLIKTRGQQVTLSCSPISGHRSVSWYQQTPGQGLQFLFEYFSETQRNKGNFPGRFSGRQFSNSRSEMNVSTLELGDSALYLCASSSTAGLAGVDEQFFGPGTRLTVL.

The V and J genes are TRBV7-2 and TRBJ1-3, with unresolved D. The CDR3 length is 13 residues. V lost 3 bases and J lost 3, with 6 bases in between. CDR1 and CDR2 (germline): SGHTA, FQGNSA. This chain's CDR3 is CASSLNGGNTIYF. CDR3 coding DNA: TGTGCCAGCAGCTTGAACGGTGGAAACACCATATATTTT.

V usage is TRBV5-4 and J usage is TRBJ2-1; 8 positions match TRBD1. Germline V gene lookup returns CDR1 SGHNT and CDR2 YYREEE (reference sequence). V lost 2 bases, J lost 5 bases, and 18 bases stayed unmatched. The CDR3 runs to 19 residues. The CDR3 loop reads CASSFPITRTGRSDNEQFF. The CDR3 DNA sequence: TGTGCCAGCAGCTTCCCCATTACCCGGACAGGGCGCTCTGACAATGAGCAGTTCTTC.

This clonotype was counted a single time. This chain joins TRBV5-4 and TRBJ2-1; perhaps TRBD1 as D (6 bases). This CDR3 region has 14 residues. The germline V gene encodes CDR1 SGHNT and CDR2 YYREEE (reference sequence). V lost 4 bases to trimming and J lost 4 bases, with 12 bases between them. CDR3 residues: CASSVYTGYNEQFF. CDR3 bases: TGTGCCAGCAGCGTCTATACAGGGTACAATGAGCAGTTCTTC.

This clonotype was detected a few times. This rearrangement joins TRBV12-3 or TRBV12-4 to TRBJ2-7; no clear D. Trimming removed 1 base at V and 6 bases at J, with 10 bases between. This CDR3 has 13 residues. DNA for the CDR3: TGTGCCAGCAGTTTAGGGGTTGAACGCGAGCAGTACTTC. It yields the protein CASSLGVEREQYF.

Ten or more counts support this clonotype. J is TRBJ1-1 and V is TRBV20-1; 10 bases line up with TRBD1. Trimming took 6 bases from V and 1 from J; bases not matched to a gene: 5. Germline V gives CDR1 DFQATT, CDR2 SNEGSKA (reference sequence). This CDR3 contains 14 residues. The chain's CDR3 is CSAQRTGGNTEAFF. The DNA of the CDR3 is TGCAGTGCCCAACGGACAGGGGGGAACACTGAAGCTTTCTTT.

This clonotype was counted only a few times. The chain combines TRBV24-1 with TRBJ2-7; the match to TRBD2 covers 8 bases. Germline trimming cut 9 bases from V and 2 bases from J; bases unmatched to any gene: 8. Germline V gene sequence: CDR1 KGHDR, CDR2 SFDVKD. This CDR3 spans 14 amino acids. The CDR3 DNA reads TGTGCCACCTCCAGCGGGAGTCTGACCTACGAGCAGTACTTC. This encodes CATSSGSLTYEQYF.

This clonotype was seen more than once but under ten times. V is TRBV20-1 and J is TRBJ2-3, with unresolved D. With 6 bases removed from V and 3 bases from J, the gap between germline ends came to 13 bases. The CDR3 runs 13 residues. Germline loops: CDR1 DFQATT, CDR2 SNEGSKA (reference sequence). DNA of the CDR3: TGCAGTGCGATGGAAGGATCTACAGATACGCAGTATTTT. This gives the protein CSAMEGSTDTQYF.

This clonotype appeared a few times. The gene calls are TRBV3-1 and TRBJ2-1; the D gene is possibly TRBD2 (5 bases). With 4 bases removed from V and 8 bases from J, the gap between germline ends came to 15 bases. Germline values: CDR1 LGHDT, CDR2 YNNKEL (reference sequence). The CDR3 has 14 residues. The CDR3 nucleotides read TGTGCCAGCAGCCCCCCGACTATTCGCGATGAGCAGTTCTTC. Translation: CASSPPTIRDEQFF.

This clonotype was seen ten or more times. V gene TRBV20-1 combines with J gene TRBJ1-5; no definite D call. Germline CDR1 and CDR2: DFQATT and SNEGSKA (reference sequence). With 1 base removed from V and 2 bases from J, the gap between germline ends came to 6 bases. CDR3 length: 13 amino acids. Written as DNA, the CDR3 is TGCAGTGCTAGAGGTGACGGCAATCAGCCCCAGCATTTT. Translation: CSARGDGNQPQHF.

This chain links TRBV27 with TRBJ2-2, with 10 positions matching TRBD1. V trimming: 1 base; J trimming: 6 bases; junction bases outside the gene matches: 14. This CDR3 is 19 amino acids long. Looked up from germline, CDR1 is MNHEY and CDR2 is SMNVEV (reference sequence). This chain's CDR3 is CASSLLRGGGQGRAGELFF. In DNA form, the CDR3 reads TGTGCCAGCAGTTTATTAAGAGGAGGGGGACAGGGGAGAGCCGGGGAGCTGTTTTTT.

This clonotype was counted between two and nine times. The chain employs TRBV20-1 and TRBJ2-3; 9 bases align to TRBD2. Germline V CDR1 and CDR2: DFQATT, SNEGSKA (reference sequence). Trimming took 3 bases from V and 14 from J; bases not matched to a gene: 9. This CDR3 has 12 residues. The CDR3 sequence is CSASRPGLAAYF. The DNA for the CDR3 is TGCAGTGCTAGCAGGCCGGGACTAGCTGCGTATTTT.

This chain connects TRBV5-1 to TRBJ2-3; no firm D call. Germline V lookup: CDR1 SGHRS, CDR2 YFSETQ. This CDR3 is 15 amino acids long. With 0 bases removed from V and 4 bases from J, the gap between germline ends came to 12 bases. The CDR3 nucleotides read TGCGCCAGCAGCTTGGGGACCCGAGTTGCAGATACGCAGTATTTT. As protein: CASSLGTRVADTQYF.

CDR3 loop: CASSQTRREQFF. CDR3 bases: TGTGCCAGCAGCCAAACCCGCAGGGAGCAGTTCTTC. The rearrangement links TRBV4-2 to TRBJ2-1, with no clear D. Per germline, CDR1 LGHNA and CDR2 YNFKEQ. This CDR3 has 12 residues. V was shortened by 2 bases and J by 10 bases, with 9 bases between the two germline ends.

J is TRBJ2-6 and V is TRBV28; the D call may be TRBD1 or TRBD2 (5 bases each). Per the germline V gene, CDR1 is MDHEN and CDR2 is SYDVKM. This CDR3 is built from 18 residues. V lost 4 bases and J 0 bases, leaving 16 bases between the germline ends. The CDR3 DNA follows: TGTGCCAGCAGTTCAGTCCCGGGACGGATCTCTGGGGCCAACGTCCTGACTTTC. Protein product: CASSSVPGRISGANVLTF.

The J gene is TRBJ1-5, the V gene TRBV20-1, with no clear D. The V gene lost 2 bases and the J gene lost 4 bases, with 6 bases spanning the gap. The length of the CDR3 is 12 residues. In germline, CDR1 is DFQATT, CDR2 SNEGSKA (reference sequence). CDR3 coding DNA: TGCAGTGCTAGACCCTCGAATCAGCCCCAGCATTTT. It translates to CSARPSNQPQHF.

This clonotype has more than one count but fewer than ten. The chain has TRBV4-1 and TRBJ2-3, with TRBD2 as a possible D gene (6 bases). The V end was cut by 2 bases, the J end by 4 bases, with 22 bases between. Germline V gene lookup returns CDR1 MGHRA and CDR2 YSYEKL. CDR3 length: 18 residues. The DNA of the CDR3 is TGCGCCAGCAGCCAACCGGGGGAGAGTACCCGTAGCGCAGATACGCAGTATTTT. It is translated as CASSQPGESTRSADTQYF.

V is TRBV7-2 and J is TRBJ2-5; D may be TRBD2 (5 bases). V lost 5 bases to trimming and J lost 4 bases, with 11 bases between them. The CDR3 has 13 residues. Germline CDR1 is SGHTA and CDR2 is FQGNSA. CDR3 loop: CASSPHEGETQYF. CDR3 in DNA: TGTGCCAGCAGCCCGCATGAGGGAGAGACCCAGTACTTC.

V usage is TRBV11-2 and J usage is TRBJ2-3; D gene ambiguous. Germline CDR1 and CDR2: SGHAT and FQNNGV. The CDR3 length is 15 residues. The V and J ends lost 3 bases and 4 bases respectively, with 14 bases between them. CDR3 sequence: CASSLNFLEADTQYF. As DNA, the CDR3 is TGTGCCAGCAGCTTGAATTTTCTAGAGGCAGATACGCAGTATTTT.

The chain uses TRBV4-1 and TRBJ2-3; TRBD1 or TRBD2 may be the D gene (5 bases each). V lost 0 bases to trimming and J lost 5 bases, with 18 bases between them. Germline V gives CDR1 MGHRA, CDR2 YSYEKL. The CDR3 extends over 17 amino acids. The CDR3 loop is CASSQEFEAEGVDTQYF. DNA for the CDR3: TGCGCCAGCAGCCAAGAGTTCGAAGCGGAAGGGGTAGATACGCAGTATTTT.